This TCR beta chain was captured in a study of T-cell memory formation after mild COVID-19 listed by TCRdb under 2021. Describing the broader study: TCR sequence clusters from the two donors were largely donor specific. In two donors, T-cell clones that expanded and contracted after mild COVID-19 were followed by sequencing TCRalpha and TCRbeta repertoires longitudinally. The cohort comprised two young, previously healthy adult volunteers, one female and one male.

PBMCs were isolated by Ficoll-Paque density gradient centrifugation. Results the study describes overall, beyond this receptor: The detection of some responding clones in pre-infection memory suggests that pre-existing cross-reactive memory T cells joined the SARS-CoV-2 response. Contracting CD4+ clones were located mainly in the CM and EM memory subsets, whereas CD8+ clones were found to be enriched in EMRA. Only two mild cases were covered in the study, and larger cohorts including severe cases with pre-infection samples were considered necessary. From day 15 to 85, contracting clones showed balanced CD4/CD8 phenotypes, whereas a second wave of clones that expanded from day 15 to 37 leaned towards CD4+. The second-wave clones that peaked on day 37 were not confirmed to be SARS-CoV-2 specific.

TCRdb records Illumina NovaSeq 6000 as the sequencer. cDNA libraries for TCRalpha and TCRbeta were prepared by 5'RACE using constant-segment primers, with sample barcodes and unique molecular identifiers added. RNA was extracted from every sample with Trizol reagent. Amplification of the libraries took two PCR steps, and the second step added a second sample barcode plus Illumina TruSeq adapters. Sequencing of libraries was performed on an Illumina NovaSeq with 2 x 150 bp paired-end reads. The paper's processing steps were these. Reads were demultiplexed and collapsed into UMI-guided consensus sequences with migec v1.2.7. Using mixcr v2.1.11, the UMI consensuses were aligned to TRA and TRB V and J templates and assembled into clonotypes. Clonotypes were classified as expanded or contracted when called significant by both edgeR and NoisET, with noise models trained on biological replicates. edgeR calls used a false discovery rate-adjusted p below 0.01 and a log2 fold-change threshold of 1. PCA with hierarchical clustering of max-normalized trajectories of the 1000 most abundant clonotypes was used as exploratory dynamics analysis. Separately sequenced CD4+ and CD8+ repertoires were used to assign the CD4 or CD8 phenotype of responding clones. TCRdb ran its own pipeline on the public reads, namely fastp trimming at Q25 and MiXCR clone calling, and kept in-frame beta chains. Rows with one shared CDR3 protein collapse into an entry with the most common genes and DNA. In this record, the V and J calls reflect TCRdb's handling and not the investigators' own analysis. Counted in this sample were about 130,000 distinct CDR3 sequences; 16% of them appeared once. The ten largest make up approximately 15% of the sample.

The cysteine opens and the phenylalanine closes a CDR3 of 15 amino acids. Of all the DNA, just the CDR3 is kept, 45 bases in frame from base 1. The germline V gene (reference sequence) gives CDR1 as LGHDT and CDR2 as YNNKEL. V is shortened by 7 bases, J by 7 bases, and the region joining them spans 20 bases. As concerns this clonotype: This receptor's antigen is unknown. Base qualities are missing; no much larger clone stands one base away.

This clonotype was sampled from an adult woman who had mild COVID-19 (a few samples of this study predate the infection). The sample titles of this study are shuffled in the database, so cell type and time point are left out; the donor was told from shared clones. The source material was PBMCs or a T cell subset sorted from them (not recorded which). Here the chain combines TRBV3-1 and TRBJ2-1; the D region is possibly TRBD1 or TRBD2, each matching across 5 bases. The sequence in DNA is TGTGCCAGCACCCACGGTCGGGACGTTATAAATGAGCAGTTCTTC. It encodes CASTHGRDVINEQFF.